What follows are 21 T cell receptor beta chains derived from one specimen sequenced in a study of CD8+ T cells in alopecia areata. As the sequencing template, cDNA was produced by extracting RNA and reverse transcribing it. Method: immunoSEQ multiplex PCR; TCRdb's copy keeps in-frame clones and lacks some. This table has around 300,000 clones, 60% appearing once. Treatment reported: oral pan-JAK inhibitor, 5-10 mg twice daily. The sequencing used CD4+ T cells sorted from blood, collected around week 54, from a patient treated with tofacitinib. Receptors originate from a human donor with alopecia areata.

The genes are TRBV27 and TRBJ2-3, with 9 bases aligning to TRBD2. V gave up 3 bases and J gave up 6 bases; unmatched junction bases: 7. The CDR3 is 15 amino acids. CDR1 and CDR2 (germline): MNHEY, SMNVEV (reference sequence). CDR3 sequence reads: CASSFLSGGRDTQYF. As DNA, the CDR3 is TGTGCCAGCAGTTTCCTTAGCGGGGGAAGGGATACGCAGTATTTT.

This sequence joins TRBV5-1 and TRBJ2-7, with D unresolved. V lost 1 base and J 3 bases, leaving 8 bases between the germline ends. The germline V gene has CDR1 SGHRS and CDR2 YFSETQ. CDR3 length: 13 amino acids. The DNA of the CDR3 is TGCGCCAGCAGCTTGCCAACTGTCTACGAGCAGTACTTC. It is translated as CASSLPTVYEQYF. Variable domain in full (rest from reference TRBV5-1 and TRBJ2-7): KAGVTQTPRYLIKTRGQQVTLSCSPISGHRSVSWYQQTPGQGLQFLFEYFSETQRNKGNFPGRFSGRQFSNSRSEMNVSTLELGDSALYLCASSLPTVYEQYFGPGTRLTVT.

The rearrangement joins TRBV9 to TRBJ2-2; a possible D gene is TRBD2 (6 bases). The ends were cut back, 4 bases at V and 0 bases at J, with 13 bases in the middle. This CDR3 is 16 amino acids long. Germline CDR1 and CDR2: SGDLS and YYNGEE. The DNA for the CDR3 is TGTGCCAGCAGCCCGGGGACTCTCGCGAACACCGGGGAGCTGTTTTTT. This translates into CASSPGTLANTGELFF.

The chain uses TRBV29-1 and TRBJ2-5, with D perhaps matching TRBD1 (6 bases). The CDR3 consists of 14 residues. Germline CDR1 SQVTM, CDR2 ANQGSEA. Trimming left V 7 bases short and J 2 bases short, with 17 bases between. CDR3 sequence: CSGMTGRRQETQYF. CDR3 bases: TGCAGCGGCATGACAGGACGACGACAAGAGACCCAGTACTTC.

CDR3 sequence (DNA): TGTGCCAGCAGCTTGGACCGGACAGGGGGCTACACCTTC. Translating gives CASSLDRTGGYTF. The chain links TRBV5-6 to TRBJ1-2, with 8 nucleotides matching TRBD1. Germline CDR1 and CDR2: SGHDT and YYEEEE. This CDR3 has 13 amino acids. Trimming cost V 0 bases and J 8 bases; bases outside gene matches: 3. The full variable domain, completed using reference TRBV5-6 and TRBJ1-2, is DAGVTQSPTHLIKTRGQQVTLRCSPKSGHDTVSWYQQALGQGPQFIFQYYEEEERQRGNFPDRFSGHQFPNYSSELNVNALLLGDSALYLCASSLDRTGGYTFGSGTRLTVV.

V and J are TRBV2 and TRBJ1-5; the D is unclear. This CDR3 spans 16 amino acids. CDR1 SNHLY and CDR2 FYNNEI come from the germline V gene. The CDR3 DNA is TGTGTCACCAGCAAGGCACACAGTCAGTACAATCAGCCCCAGCATTTT. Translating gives CVTSKAHSQYNQPQHF.

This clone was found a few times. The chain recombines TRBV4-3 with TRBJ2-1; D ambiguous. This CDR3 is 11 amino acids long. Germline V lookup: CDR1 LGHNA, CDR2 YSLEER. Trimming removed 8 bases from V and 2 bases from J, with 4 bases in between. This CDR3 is CASGTYNEQFF. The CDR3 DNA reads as TGCGCCAGCGGGACCTACAATGAGCAGTTCTTC.

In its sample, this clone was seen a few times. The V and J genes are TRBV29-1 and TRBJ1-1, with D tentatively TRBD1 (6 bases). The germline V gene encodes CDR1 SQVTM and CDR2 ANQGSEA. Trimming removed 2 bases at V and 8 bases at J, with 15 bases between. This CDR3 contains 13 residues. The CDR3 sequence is CSVERSTGAEAFF. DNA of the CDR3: TGCAGCGTTGAAAGGAGTACGGGGGCCGAAGCTTTCTTT.

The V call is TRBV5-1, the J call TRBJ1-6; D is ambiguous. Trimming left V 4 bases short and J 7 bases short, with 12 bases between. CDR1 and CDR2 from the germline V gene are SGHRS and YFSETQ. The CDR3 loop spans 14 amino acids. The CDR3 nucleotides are TGCGCCAGCAGCGGGCCGGGCGGGAATTCACCCCTCCACTTT. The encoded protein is CASSGPGGNSPLHF.

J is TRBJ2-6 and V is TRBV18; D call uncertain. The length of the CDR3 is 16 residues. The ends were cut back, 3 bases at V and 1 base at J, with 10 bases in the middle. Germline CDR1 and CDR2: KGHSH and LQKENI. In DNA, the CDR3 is TGTGCCAGCTCACCTCTTTCGGTATCTGGGGCCAACGTCCTGACTTTC. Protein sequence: CASSPLSVSGANVLTF.

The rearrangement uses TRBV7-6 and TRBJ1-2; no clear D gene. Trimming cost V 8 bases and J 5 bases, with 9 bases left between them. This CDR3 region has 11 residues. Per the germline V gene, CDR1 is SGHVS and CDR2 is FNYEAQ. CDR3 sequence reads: CASGSAYGYTF. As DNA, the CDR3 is TGTGCCAGCGGAAGCGCGTATGGCTACACCTTC.

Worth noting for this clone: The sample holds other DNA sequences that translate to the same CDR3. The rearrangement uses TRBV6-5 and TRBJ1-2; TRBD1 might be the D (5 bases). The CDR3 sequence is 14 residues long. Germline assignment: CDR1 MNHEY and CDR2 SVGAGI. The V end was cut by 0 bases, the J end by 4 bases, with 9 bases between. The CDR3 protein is CASSYSTGGYGYTF. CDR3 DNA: TGTGCCAGCAGTTACTCGACGGGGGGCTATGGCTACACCTTC.

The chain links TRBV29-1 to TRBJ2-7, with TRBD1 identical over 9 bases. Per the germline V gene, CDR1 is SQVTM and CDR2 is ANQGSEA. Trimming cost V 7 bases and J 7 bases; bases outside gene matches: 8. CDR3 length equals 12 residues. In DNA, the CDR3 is TGCAGCGGCAGGGACAGGGTAGGGGAGCAGTACTTC. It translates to CSGRDRVGEQYF.

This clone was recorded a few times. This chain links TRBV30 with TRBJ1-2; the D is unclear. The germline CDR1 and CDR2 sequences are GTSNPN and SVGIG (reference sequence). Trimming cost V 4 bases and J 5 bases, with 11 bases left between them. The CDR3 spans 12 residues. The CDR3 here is CAWKTQGYGYTF. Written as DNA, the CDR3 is TGTGCCTGGAAAACTCAAGGGTATGGCTACACCTTC.

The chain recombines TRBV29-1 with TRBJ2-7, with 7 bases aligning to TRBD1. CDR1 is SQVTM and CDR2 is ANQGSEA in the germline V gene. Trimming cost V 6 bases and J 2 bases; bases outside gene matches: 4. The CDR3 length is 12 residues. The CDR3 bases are TGCAGCGTCAGACAGGGCGCCTACGAGCAGTACTTC. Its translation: CSVRQGAYEQYF.

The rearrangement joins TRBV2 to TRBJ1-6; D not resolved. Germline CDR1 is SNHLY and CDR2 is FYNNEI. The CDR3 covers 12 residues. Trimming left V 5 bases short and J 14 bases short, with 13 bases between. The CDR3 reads CASSPGYRALHF. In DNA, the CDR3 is TGTGCCAGCAGTCCGGGGTATAGGGCCCTCCACTTT.

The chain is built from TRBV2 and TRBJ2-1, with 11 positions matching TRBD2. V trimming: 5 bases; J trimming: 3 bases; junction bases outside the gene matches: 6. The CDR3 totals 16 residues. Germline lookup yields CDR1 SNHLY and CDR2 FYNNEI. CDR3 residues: CASSPETSGDYNEQFF. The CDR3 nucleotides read TGTGCCAGCAGTCCGGAGACTAGCGGGGACTACAATGAGCAGTTCTTC.

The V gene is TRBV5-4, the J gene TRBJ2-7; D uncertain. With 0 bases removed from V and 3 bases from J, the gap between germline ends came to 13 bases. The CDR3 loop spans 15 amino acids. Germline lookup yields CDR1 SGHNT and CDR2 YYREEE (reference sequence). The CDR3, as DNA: TGTGCCAGCAGCTTGGTAGGTGTCCCCAGCTACGAGCAGTACTTC. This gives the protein CASSLVGVPSYEQYF.

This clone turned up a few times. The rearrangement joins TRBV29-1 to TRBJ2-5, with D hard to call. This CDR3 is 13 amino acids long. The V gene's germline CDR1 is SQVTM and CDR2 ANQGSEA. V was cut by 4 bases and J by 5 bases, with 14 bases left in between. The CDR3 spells CSVASPGSETQYF. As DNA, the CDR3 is TGCAGCGTTGCGTCCCCGGGTAGCGAGACCCAGTACTTC. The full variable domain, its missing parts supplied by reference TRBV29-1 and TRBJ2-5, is SAVISQKPSRDICQRGTSLTIQCQVDSQVTMMFWYRQQPGQSLTLIATANQGSEATYESGFVIDKFPISRPNLTFSTLTVSNMSPEDSSIYLCSVASPGSETQYFGPGTRLLVL.

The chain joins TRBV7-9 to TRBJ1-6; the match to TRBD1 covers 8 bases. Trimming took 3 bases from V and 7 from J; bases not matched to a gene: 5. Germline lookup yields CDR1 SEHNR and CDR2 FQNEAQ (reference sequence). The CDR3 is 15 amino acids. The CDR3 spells CASSFAGGTNSPLHF. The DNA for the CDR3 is TGTGCCAGCAGCTTCGCAGGGGGCACGAATTCACCCCTCCACTTT.

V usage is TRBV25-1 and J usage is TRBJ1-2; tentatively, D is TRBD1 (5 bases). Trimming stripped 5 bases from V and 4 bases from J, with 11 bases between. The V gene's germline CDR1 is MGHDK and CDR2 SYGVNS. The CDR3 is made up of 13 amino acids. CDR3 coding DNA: TGTGCCAGCAGTACCCAGGGAGGCTATGGCTACACCTTC. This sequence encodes CASSTQGGYGYTF.